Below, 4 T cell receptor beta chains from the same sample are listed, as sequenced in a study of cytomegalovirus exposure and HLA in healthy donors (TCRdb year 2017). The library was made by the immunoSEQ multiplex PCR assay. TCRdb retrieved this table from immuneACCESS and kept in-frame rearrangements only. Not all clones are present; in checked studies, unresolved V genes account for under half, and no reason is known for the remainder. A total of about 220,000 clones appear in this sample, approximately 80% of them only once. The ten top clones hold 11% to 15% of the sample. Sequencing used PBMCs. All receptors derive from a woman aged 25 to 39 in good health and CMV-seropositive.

DNA of the CDR3: TGCAGCGTCCACGGGGGCTCTCGGGGCTACACCTTC. Translated, it gives CSVHGGSRGYTF. The gene calls are TRBV29-1 and TRBJ1-2, with D perhaps matching TRBD1 (6 bases). Germline V CDR1 and CDR2: SQVTM, ANQGSEA. CDR3 length: 12 amino acids. The ends were cut back, 6 bases at V and 8 bases at J, with 16 bases in the middle.

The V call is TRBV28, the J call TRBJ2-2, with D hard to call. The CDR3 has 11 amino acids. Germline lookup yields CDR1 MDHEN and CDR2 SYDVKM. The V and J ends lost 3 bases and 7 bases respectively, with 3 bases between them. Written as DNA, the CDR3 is TGTGCCAGCAGTTTTTTCGGGGAGCTGTTTTTT. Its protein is CASSFFGELFF. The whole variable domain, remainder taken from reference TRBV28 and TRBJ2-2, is DVKVTQSSRYLVKRTGEKVFLECVQDMDHENMFWYRQDPGLGLRLIYFSYDVKMKEKGDIPEGYSVSREKKERFSLILESASTNQTSMYLCASSFFGELFFGEGSRLTVL.

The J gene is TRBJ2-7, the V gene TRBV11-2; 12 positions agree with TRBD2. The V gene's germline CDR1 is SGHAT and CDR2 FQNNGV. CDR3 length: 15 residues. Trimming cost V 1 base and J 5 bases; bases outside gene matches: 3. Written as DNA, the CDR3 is TGTGCCAGCAGCTTAGGGACTAGCGGGATCAACGAGCAGTACTTC. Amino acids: CASSLGTSGINEQYF.

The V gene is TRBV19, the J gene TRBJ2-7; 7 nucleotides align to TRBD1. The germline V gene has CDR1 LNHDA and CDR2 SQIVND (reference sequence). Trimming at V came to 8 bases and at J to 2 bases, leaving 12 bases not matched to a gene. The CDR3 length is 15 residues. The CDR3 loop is CASANRQGSAYEQYF. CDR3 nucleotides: TGTGCCAGTGCAAATAGACAGGGCAGCGCCTACGAGCAGTACTTC.